This record looks at one T cell receptor beta chain sequence and its context. Antigen specificity is unknown. Every donor provided 9.5 to 10 milliliters of peripheral blood. The data were obtained in a study of blood T cells in healthy people across ages. Study results and limitations: Long-lived donors carried more naive CD4+ cells and greater diversity than aged donors.

Germline V gene data show CDR1 as DFQATT and CDR2 as SNEGSKA (reference sequence). After removal of 3 bases from V and 0 bases from J, the junction contained 10 bases not matched to a gene. CDR3 length: 18 amino acids. The authors ran a second PCR of about 6 to 11 cycles using a sample-barcoded 5' primer and a J-beta primer mix. TCRdb processed the 5' RACE reads anew with MiXCR; each CDR3 protein has one entry. This sample has about 1.7 million distinct CDR3 sequences, with 28% found just once. This TCR was recovered from a woman between 25 and 40 years old in good health. This chain links TRBV20-1 with TRBJ2-1; 11 bases fit TRBD2. Sequencing was done on a sample of blood. As DNA, the CDR3 is TGCAGTGCTAGGGTTACTAGCGGGAGCGTAGGCTCCTACAATGAGCAGTTCTTC. It is translated as CSARVTSGSVGSYNEQFF.